This T cell receptor (beta chain) was recovered during a study of blood T cell repertoires in COVID-19. Study at large: The United States, Italy and Spain provided the acute and convalescent COVID-19 samples. Sample material is recorded as cDNA or gDNA derived from T cells, B-cell-depleted T cells, or PBMCs.

CDR1 and CDR2 from the germline V gene are LGHDT and YNNKEL (reference sequence). This CDR3 has 15 amino acids. The germline V and J ends were trimmed by 4 bases and 7 bases, with 14 bases remaining between them. In the source study's methods: Using reference gene primer amplification, nucleated cell counts were estimated. The table came from immunoSEQ multiplex PCR; TCRdb's copy has only in-frame clones and leaves some out. Clone size and the V and J calls come from that table; the DNA yielded D and trimming. Of 200,000 to 250,000 clones in the sample, under 85% were seen once. The specimen sequenced was peripheral blood. The sequence came from a human donor in a cohort sampled during active COVID-19. The chain recombines TRBV3-1 (or the pseudogene TRBV3-2) with TRBJ1-6, with a tentative D call TRBD1 (6 bases). The CDR3 loop reads CASSPRGQGNSPLHF. CDR3 nucleotide sequence: TGTGCCAGCAGCCCCCGTGGGCAGGGGAATTCACCCCTCCACTTT.